A selection of T cell receptor beta chains follows, all from one sample in a study of identical twins. A single record per CDR3 protein comes from TCRdb applying MiXCR to the 5' RACE reads. The table records 450,000 to 500,000 distinct CDR3 sequences, 13% to 15% of them present only once. This sample was also put to use in a study of yellow fever vaccine responses in identical twins.

The sequencing input was CD4+ T cells sorted from blood. These receptors originate from a woman between 18 and 29 years old in good health. Each CDR3 is given with its conserved first and last residue. A D gene is named only where the DNA matches it firmly. Clone sizes are given selectively: once, few, many, or a class where the clone is expanded.

D,V,J,size,length,DNA,CDR3
NA,TRBV6-1,TRBJ1-5,NA,14,TGTGCCAGCAGTGAAAATGGATTCAATCAGCCCCAGCATTTT,CASSENGFNQPQHF
TRBD1,TRBV13,TRBJ2-7,NA,13,TGTGCCAGCAGCGTGGACAGGAAGGACGAGCAGTACTTC,CASSVDRKDEQYF
NA,TRBV7-3,TRBJ2-3,NA,15,TGTGCCAGCAGCTCAATCGCGGGGAACACAGATACGCAGTATTTT,CASSSIAGNTDTQYF
NA,TRBV28,TRBJ2-2,NA,16,TGTGCCAGCAGCCCATTCCAGGGAGGCGACACCGGGGAGCTGTTTTTT,CASSPFQGGDTGELFF
TRBD1,TRBV18,TRBJ1-4,few,16,TGTGCCAGCTCACCATCGACGGGACAGTTTAATGAAAAACTGTTTTTT,CASSPSTGQFNEKLFF
TRBD2,TRBV5-1,TRBJ2-5,NA,13,TGCGCCAGCAGCAAGGGACTACAAGAGACCCAGTACTTC,CASSKGLQETQYF
TRBD1,TRBV12-3/TRBV12-4,TRBJ2-1,NA,13,TGTGCCAGCATTACACAGGGGGCGCGAGAGCAGTTCTTC,CASITQGAREQFF
NA,TRBV12-3/TRBV12-4,TRBJ2-3,few,16,TGTGCCAGCAGTTTAAGGAGAACAGGGACCACAGATACGCAGTATTTT,CASSLRRTGTTDTQYF
TRBD1,TRBV30,TRBJ1-1,once,14,TGTGCCTGGAGTACAGGGGGCAAGTACACTGAAGCTTTCTTT,CAWSTGGKYTEAFF
NA,TRBV3-1,TRBJ2-2,NA,15,TGTGCCAGCAGCCAAGGTTTCGGGGGCACCGGGGAGCTGTTTTTT,CASSQGFGGTGELFF
TRBD1,TRBV5-1,TRBJ2-2,NA,15,TGCGCCAGCAGCTTTTCGACAGGGTACACCGGGGAGCTGTTTTTT,CASSFSTGYTGELFF
NA,TRBV7-9,TRBJ2-7,NA,16,TGTGCCAGCAGCTCTTTCGGCCAGTCCAGATCCTACGAGCAGTACTTC,CASSSFGQSRSYEQYF
NA,TRBV7-8,TRBJ2-7,many,17,TGTGCCAGCAGCTTATTCCGGGGCCAGGGAGGATCCTACGAGCAGTACTTC,CASSLFRGQGGSYEQYF
NA,TRBV30,TRBJ2-1,NA,14,TGTGCCTGGAAGGACGCCTCAAGTCGCAATGAGCAGTTCTTC,CAWKDASSRNEQFF
NA,TRBV29-1,TRBJ2-3,many,11,TGCAGCGTTGACAGCCCAGATACGCAGTATTTT,CSVDSPDTQYF
TRBD1,TRBV15,TRBJ2-7,many,14,TGTGCCACCAGCAGCAGGGGACAGGGTTCCGAGCAGTACTTC,CATSSRGQGSEQYF
TRBD1,TRBV15,TRBJ1-3,NA,15,TGTGCCACCAGCAGTGGGACAGGGGCAGGAAACACCATATATTTT,CATSSGTGAGNTIYF
NA,TRBV10-3,TRBJ2-5,NA,14,TGTGCCATCAGTGAGTCGGGACAACAAGAGACCCAGTACTTC,CAISESGQQETQYF
NA,TRBV28,TRBJ2-7,many,14,TGTGCCAGCAGTTCCATCCAACCCCCGGGCGAGCAGTACTTC,CASSSIQPPGEQYF
NA,TRBV11-2,TRBJ2-2,few,16,TGTGCCAGCAGCTTAGCGGAGGACTACTACACCGGGGAGCTGTTTTTT,CASSLAEDYYTGELFF
NA,TRBV20-1,TRBJ2-1,few,14,TGCAGTGCTCAGGGGCTCCCTTCCTACAATGAGCAGTTCTTC,CSAQGLPSYNEQFF
NA,TRBV21-1,TRBJ1-2,few,14,TGTGCCAGCAGCTCATGTGGCAGGGAAGAGGGCTACACCTTC,CASSSCGREEGYTF
TRBD2,TRBV25-1,TRBJ2-2,NA,16,TGTGCCAGCAGTGAATCGGGAGGGGAGGGGACCGGGGAGCTGTTTTTT,CASSESGGEGTGELFF
NA,TRBV3-1,TRBJ2-7,once,15,TGTGCCAGCAGCCAATGGATTAGGTGGCCCTACGAGCAGTACTTC,CASSQWIRWPYEQYF
TRBD1,TRBV6-5,TRBJ1-5,few,15,TGTGCCAGCAGTTACCCCGACAGGGGGGATCAGCCCCAGCATTTT,CASSYPDRGDQPQHF
NA,TRBV6-2/TRBV6-3,TRBJ2-3,NA,14,TGTGCCAGCAGTTATCTGGGGCAGGGAGCTACGCAGTATTTT,CASSYLGQGATQYF
TRBD2,TRBV20-1,TRBJ2-7,few,13,TGCAGCGTTAGCGGGCCCAGCTCCTACGAGCAGTACTTC,CSVSGPSSYEQYF
NA,TRBV7-2,TRBJ2-7,many,14,TGTGCCAGCAGCTTAGCGACGGCCTCCTACGAGCAGTACTTC,CASSLATASYEQYF
TRBD2,TRBV10-3,TRBJ2-1,few,17,TGTGCCATCAGTGTTAGCGGGGGGACTACGGTGTGGAATGAGCAGTTCTTC,CAISVSGGTTVWNEQFF
NA,TRBV10-3,TRBJ2-5,few,13,TGTGCCATCACCGAGGGGGTGCAAGAGACCCAGTACTTC,CAITEGVQETQYF
TRBD2,TRBV9,TRBJ2-2,few,15,TGTGCCAGCAGCGTAGACGGGAGGGCCTCCGGGGAGCTGTTTTTT,CASSVDGRASGELFF
TRBD1,TRBV28,TRBJ2-3,NA,15,TGTGCCAGCAGTTTAGGGGGGACAGGGTACGATACGCAGTATTTT,CASSLGGTGYDTQYF
NA,TRBV3-1,TRBJ2-5,few,14,TGTGCCAGCAGCCGTAAAACAGGTCAGGAGACCCAGTACTTC,CASSRKTGQETQYF
TRBD1,TRBV29-1,TRBJ1-1,NA,12,TGCAGCGGAGGACAGGGCGTCGCTGAAGCTTTCTTT,CSGGQGVAEAFF
TRBD1,TRBV3-1,TRBJ2-3,many,16,TGTGCCAGCAGCCCCCCCCGGACAGGGCGAGCAGATACGCAGTATTTT,CASSPPRTGRADTQYF
NA,TRBV7-2,TRBJ2-5,many,12,TGTGCCAATGAGGGGCGTCAAGAGACCCAGTACTTC,CANEGRQETQYF
NA,TRBV5-1,TRBJ2-5,few,13,TGCGCCAGCACCTACGGCGGGAAAGAGACCCAGTACTTC,CASTYGGKETQYF
NA,TRBV5-1,TRBJ1-6,NA,15,TGCGCCAGCAGCTTGGGACAGAACTATAATTCACCCCTCCACTTT,CASSLGQNYNSPLHF
TRBD2,TRBV7-9,TRBJ2-1,few,15,TGTGCCTTCCCTGGGGGGCTAGCGGGATACAATGAGCAGTTCTTC,CAFPGGLAGYNEQFF
NA,TRBV5-1,TRBJ1-1,NA,15,TGCGCCAGCAGCGGGGTTTCGTCCAGTAACACTGAAGCTTTCTTT,CASSGVSSSNTEAFF
NA,TRBV4-1,TRBJ2-1,few,16,TGCGCCAGCAGCCAAGATCAGTTAGCGTCCTACAATGAGCAGTTCTTC,CASSQDQLASYNEQFF
TRBD1,TRBV7-3,TRBJ1-6,few,15,TGTGCCAGCAGCTTAAGGCCACAGGGGGATTCACCCCTCCACTTT,CASSLRPQGDSPLHF
TRBD2,TRBV10-3,TRBJ2-5,many,14,TGTGCCATCGCTTTCGCGGGAGGTCAAGAGACCCAGTACTTC,CAIAFAGGQETQYF
NA,TRBV20-1,TRBJ2-7,few,13,TGCAGTGCCCTTGAAGGGACCACCTACGAGCAGTACTTC,CSALEGTTYEQYF
TRBD1,TRBV20-1,TRBJ2-1,NA,15,TGCAGTGCTAGGGGTCCGGGACAGGGGTATGGTGAGCAGTTCTTC,CSARGPGQGYGEQFF
TRBD2,TRBV5-1,TRBJ2-3,few,15,TGCGCCAGCAGCTTTGCCACGGGAGGGCCTGATACGCAGTATTTT,CASSFATGGPDTQYF
NA,TRBV3-1,TRBJ2-7,few,13,TGTGCCAGTCAGAGAGGGAGCTCCTACGAGCAGTACTTC,CASQRGSSYEQYF
TRBD2,TRBV6-1,TRBJ2-3,few,14,TGTGCCAGCAGTCAAGCGGGGGCCTTGGATACGCAGTATTTT,CASSQAGALDTQYF
NA,TRBV5-1,TRBJ2-5,NA,14,TGCGCCAGCAGCTTTCTCAGAGGCCAAGAGACCCAGTACTTC,CASSFLRGQETQYF
TRBD2,TRBV11-1,TRBJ2-3,few,18,TGTGCAGGGATGCAAAGGACTAGCGGGGGCCTTAGCACAGATACGCAGTATTTT,CAGMQRTSGGLSTDTQYF
NA,TRBV12-3/TRBV12-4,TRBJ2-3,many,15,TGTGCCAGCAGTTTCCATAAGGGGAGCACAGATACGCAGTATTTT,CASSFHKGSTDTQYF
TRBD2,TRBV5-1,TRBJ2-5,few,16,TGCGCCAGCAGCTTGCCAGCGGGGGTGTACCAAGAGACCCAGTACTTC,CASSLPAGVYQETQYF
NA,TRBV5-1,TRBJ2-3,few,15,TGCGCCAGCAGCTTACCCTGGGGTGCCACAGATACGCAGTATTTT,CASSLPWGATDTQYF
NA,TRBV5-1,TRBJ2-2,NA,17,TGCGCCAGCAGCTTGGCTGGTTTCCCCTTGAACACCGGGGAGCTGTTTTTT,CASSLAGFPLNTGELFF
TRBD2,TRBV11-2,TRBJ2-1,few,21,TGTGCCAGCAGCTTAGATTGGCGAACTAGCGGCCAAGGGGGGGAACCCGATGAGCAGTTCTTC,CASSLDWRTSGQGGEPDEQFF
NA,TRBV7-2,TRBJ2-7,NA,14,TGTGCCAGCAGCCGGGGTCTCTCCACCTACGAGCAGTACTTC,CASSRGLSTYEQYF
NA,TRBV2,TRBJ2-3,few,11,TGTGCCAGCTGGCGCACAGATACGCAGTATTTT,CASWRTDTQYF
TRBD1,TRBV27,TRBJ2-6,few,18,TGTGCCAGCAGACCCCTGGACAGGGGCGAAATTGGGGCCAACGTCCTGACTTTC,CASRPLDRGEIGANVLTF
TRBD2,TRBV20-1,TRBJ2-3,NA,15,TGCAGTGCTAGTCTGAGCGGGGGCAGCACAGATACGCAGTATTTT,CSASLSGGSTDTQYF